This passage covers 4 T cell receptor beta chains from one sample sequenced in a study of cytomegalovirus exposure and HLA in healthy donors. PCR amplification relied on 60 Vbeta primers (plus 13 Jbeta primers). Profiled with immunoSEQ multiplex PCR; TCRdb holds only in-frame clones, not every one. The top ten hold 1.4% to 1.5% of the sample, which has 100,000 to 150,000 clones, around 80% seen once. Sequenced material: PBMCs. Receptors were obtained from a female donor in good health and CMV-seronegative.

This clone has a single count. The chain is built from TRBV11-1 and TRBJ1-4; possible D gene TRBD1, 5 bases. Deletions cut 4 bases from V and 0 bases from J, with 12 bases between. The CDR3 covers 16 residues. From germline, CDR1 is SGHAT and CDR2 FQDESV (reference sequence). This chain's CDR3 is CASSSSGGATNEKLFF. In DNA form, the CDR3 reads TGTGCCAGCAGCTCCTCTGGAGGGGCAACTAATGAAAAACTGTTTTTT.

This chain joins TRBV25-1 and TRBJ2-3, with 9 positions matching TRBD2. V was clipped by 6 bases and J by 2 bases; unmatched bases: 12. The CDR3 is made up of 17 amino acids. Germline values: CDR1 MGHDK, CDR2 SYGVNS. CDR3 sequence (DNA): TGTGCCAGCAGCCACCTCTCCGCGGGAGGGCCCACAGATACGCAGTATTTT. This gives the protein CASSHLSAGGPTDTQYF.

The rearrangement uses TRBV4-1 and TRBJ1-1, with D possibly being TRBD1 (5 bases). From germline, CDR1 is MGHRA and CDR2 YSYEKL. The V gene lost 2 bases and the J gene lost 3 bases, with 16 bases spanning the gap. The CDR3 extends over 16 amino acids. The CDR3 spells CASSQLFGLGDTEAFF. CDR3 DNA: TGCGCCAGCAGCCAACTATTCGGTTTAGGGGACACTGAAGCTTTCTTT.

This chain connects TRBV7-6 to TRBJ2-7; D gene ambiguous. Per the germline V gene, CDR1 is SGHVS and CDR2 is FNYEAQ. CDR3 size: 12 residues. V lost 2 bases, J lost 4 bases, and 6 bases lay in between. The CDR3 DNA follows: TGTGCCAGCAGCTTATCCGGGTACGAGCAGTACTTC. This codes for CASSLSGYEQYF.